A selection of T cell receptor beta chains follows, all from one sample in a study of blood T cell repertoires in COVID-19. Profiled with immunoSEQ multiplex PCR; TCRdb holds only in-frame clones, not every one. This sample has fewer than 150,000 clones; roughly 82% occur once, and the top ten carry about 8.5%. What was sequenced was peripheral blood. These receptors all stem from a middle-aged woman with acute or convalescent COVID-19. The CDR3 runs from the conserved cysteine through the conserved F or W. Fields, in order: CDR3 length, J gene, clone size, V gene, D gene, CDR3 DNA, CDR3 protein. A D gene is named only where the DNA matches it firmly. Size values are once, few and many counts, or a class for expanded clones, and some rows have none.

CDR3 length: 13
J gene: TRBJ1-1
clone size: .
V gene: TRBV5-1
D gene: .
CDR3 DNA: TGCGCCAGCAGCGAACCACCGTCGGCTGAAGCTTTCTTT
CDR3 protein: CASSEPPSAEAFF

CDR3 length: 15
J gene: TRBJ2-3
clone size: .
V gene: TRBV9
D gene: TRBD2
CDR3 DNA: TGTGCCAGCAGCGTAGATGCGGGGGAAAGAGATACGCAGTATTTT
CDR3 protein: CASSVDAGERDTQYF

CDR3 length: 14
J gene: TRBJ2-3
clone size: .
V gene: TRBV29-1
D gene: TRBD1
CDR3 DNA: TGCAGCGTAGAACAGACAGGGGGACTAGATACGCAGTATTTT
CDR3 protein: CSVEQTGGLDTQYF

CDR3 length: 15
J gene: TRBJ1-2
clone size: .
V gene: TRBV2
D gene: TRBD1
CDR3 DNA: TGTGCCAGCAGTCCCACAGGGGCCTTGGGCTATGGCTACACCTTC
CDR3 protein: CASSPTGALGYGYTF

CDR3 length: 15
J gene: TRBJ2-3
clone size: few
V gene: TRBV7-5
D gene: .
CDR3 DNA: TGTGCCAGAAGCTTAGAAGGCGGGGTCACAGATACGCAGTATTTT
CDR3 protein: CARSLEGGVTDTQYF

CDR3 length: 13
J gene: TRBJ1-2
clone size: .
V gene: TRBV20-1
D gene: .
CDR3 DNA: TGCAGTGCTAGTCTTCGCGGCGCTAGGGGCTACACCTTC
CDR3 protein: CSASLRGARGYTF

CDR3 length: 14
J gene: TRBJ2-1
clone size: .
V gene: TRBV7-2
D gene: TRBD1
CDR3 DNA: TGTGCCAGCAGCTTGGGACAGAATGCCAATGAGCAGTTCTTC
CDR3 protein: CASSLGQNANEQFF

CDR3 length: 16
J gene: TRBJ2-5
clone size: .
V gene: TRBV25-1
D gene: TRBD2
CDR3 DNA: TGTGCCAGCAGTGATGGAAAACTAGCGGGGAGGGGGGCCCAGTACTTC
CDR3 protein: CASSDGKLAGRGAQYF

CDR3 length: 15
J gene: TRBJ2-2
clone size: .
V gene: TRBV5-1
D gene: TRBD2
CDR3 DNA: TGCGCCAGCAGCAGGACTAGCGGGGCGGCCGGGGAGCTGTTTTTT
CDR3 protein: CASSRTSGAAGELFF

CDR3 length: 12
J gene: TRBJ2-1
clone size: once
V gene: TRBV4-3
D gene: .
CDR3 DNA: TGCGCCAGCAGCCAGGACAGCAATGAGCAGTTCTTC
CDR3 protein: CASSQDSNEQFF

CDR3 length: 13
J gene: TRBJ2-7
clone size: .
V gene: TRBV7-2
D gene: TRBD1
CDR3 DNA: TGTGCCAGCAGCTTATACAGGGGGTACGAGCAGTACTTC
CDR3 protein: CASSLYRGYEQYF

CDR3 length: 16
J gene: TRBJ2-2
clone size: few
V gene: TRBV4-1
D gene: .
CDR3 DNA: TGCGCCAGCACCCCCAGGGCCGAGGCGAACACCGGGGAGCTGTTTTTT
CDR3 protein: CASTPRAEANTGELFF

CDR3 length: 16
J gene: TRBJ1-1
clone size: .
V gene: TRBV6-2/TRBV6-3
D gene: TRBD1
CDR3 DNA: TGTGCCAGCAGTCAAAGCGGGACAGGCCTTAACACTGAGGCTTTCTTT
CDR3 protein: CASSQSGTGLNTEAFF

CDR3 length: 16
J gene: TRBJ1-2
clone size: .
V gene: TRBV3-1/TRBV3-2
D gene: TRBD1
CDR3 DNA: TGTGCCAGCAGCCAAGGCCCTTGGGACAGGGGGCGAGGCTACACCTTC
CDR3 protein: CASSQGPWDRGRGYTF

CDR3 length: 13
J gene: TRBJ2-1
clone size: .
V gene: TRBV7-9
D gene: TRBD2
CDR3 DNA: TGTGCCAGCAGCTTACCGGGACTAGCGAGGCAGTTCTTC
CDR3 protein: CASSLPGLARQFF

CDR3 length: 16
J gene: TRBJ2-7
clone size: .
V gene: TRBV30
D gene: .
CDR3 DNA: TGTGCCTGCGGAGGGTCAGCAGGGGGTCAGGCATACGAGCAGTACTTC
CDR3 protein: CACGGSAGGQAYEQYF

CDR3 length: 16
J gene: TRBJ1-1
clone size: once
V gene: TRBV6-6
D gene: .
CDR3 DNA: TGTGCCAGCAGTCCCCGTGGGGGGGCGGCCGACACTGAAGCTTTCTTT
CDR3 protein: CASSPRGGAADTEAFF

CDR3 length: 13
J gene: TRBJ1-2
clone size: .
V gene: TRBV14
D gene: .
CDR3 DNA: TGTGCCAGCAGCCAGGGGCGTAACTATGGCTACACCTTC
CDR3 protein: CASSQGRNYGYTF

CDR3 length: 12
J gene: TRBJ1-5
clone size: .
V gene: TRBV27
D gene: .
CDR3 DNA: TGTGCCAGCAGTTCCTTAAATCAGCCCCAGCATTTT
CDR3 protein: CASSSLNQPQHF

CDR3 length: 13
J gene: TRBJ2-7
clone size: .
V gene: TRBV25-1
D gene: .
CDR3 DNA: TGTGCCACCTTGCCGCCGAGGCGGGCGCAGCAGTACTTC
CDR3 protein: CATLPPRRAQQYF

CDR3 length: 13
J gene: TRBJ1-2
clone size: .
V gene: TRBV3-1/TRBV3-2
D gene: .
CDR3 DNA: TGTGCCAGCAGCCAGGGCCGGATTGTAGGCTACACCTTC
CDR3 protein: CASSQGRIVGYTF

CDR3 length: 16
J gene: TRBJ1-6
clone size: .
V gene: TRBV4-1
D gene: .
CDR3 DNA: TGCGCCAGCAGCCATGCGGGCCAGAGCACAGTGTCACCCCTCCACTTT
CDR3 protein: CASSHAGQSTVSPLHF

CDR3 length: 16
J gene: TRBJ1-5
clone size: .
V gene: TRBV5-8
D gene: .
CDR3 DNA: TGTGCCAGCAGCTTGGTTTGGGCTACTAGCAATCAGCCCCAGCATTTT
CDR3 protein: CASSLVWATSNQPQHF

CDR3 length: 15
J gene: TRBJ1-4
clone size: .
V gene: TRBV3-1/TRBV3-2
D gene: TRBD1
CDR3 DNA: TGTGCCAGCAGCGTTACAGGGGGCGGGGATGAAAAACTGTTTTTT
CDR3 protein: CASSVTGGGDEKLFF

CDR3 length: 14
J gene: TRBJ2-2
clone size: .
V gene: TRBV7-6
D gene: .
CDR3 DNA: TGTGCCAGCAGCTTAGGGAGCCTCACCGGGGAGCTGTTTTTT
CDR3 protein: CASSLGSLTGELFF

CDR3 length: 12
J gene: TRBJ1-2
clone size: .
V gene: TRBV6-6
D gene: .
CDR3 DNA: TGTGCCAGCAGTCCCACTACCGAGGGCTACACCTTC
CDR3 protein: CASSPTTEGYTF

CDR3 length: 15
J gene: TRBJ1-2
clone size: .
V gene: TRBV27
D gene: TRBD1
CDR3 DNA: TGTGCCAGCAGTACCTACCCGGACAGGAATTATGGCTACACCTTC
CDR3 protein: CASSTYPDRNYGYTF

CDR3 length: 18
J gene: TRBJ2-3
clone size: .
V gene: TRBV19
D gene: TRBD2
CDR3 DNA: TGTGCCAGTAGGCTGTCCGGGGTAGCGGGGTCAGGTGGAGATACGCAGTATTTT
CDR3 protein: CASRLSGVAGSGGDTQYF

CDR3 length: 14
J gene: TRBJ2-7
clone size: .
V gene: TRBV3-1/TRBV3-2
D gene: TRBD2
CDR3 DNA: TGTGCCAGCAGCCCTAGCGGGGGCTTCTACGAGCAGTACTTC
CDR3 protein: CASSPSGGFYEQYF

CDR3 length: 15
J gene: TRBJ1-2
clone size: .
V gene: TRBV4-1
D gene: .
CDR3 DNA: TGCGCCAGCAGCCAAGAGACGAGGAATAACTATGGCTACACCTTC
CDR3 protein: CASSQETRNNYGYTF

CDR3 length: 16
J gene: TRBJ2-1
clone size: .
V gene: TRBV3-1/TRBV3-2
D gene: TRBD2
CDR3 DNA: TGTGCCAGCAGCCAAACCGCGGGGGGTCGCTACAATGAGCAGTTCTTC
CDR3 protein: CASSQTAGGRYNEQFF

CDR3 length: 13
J gene: TRBJ2-5
clone size: few
V gene: TRBV3-1/TRBV3-2
D gene: .
CDR3 DNA: TGTGCCAGCAGCCTGGGCTCTCAAGAGACCCAGTACTTC
CDR3 protein: CASSLGSQETQYF

CDR3 length: 16
J gene: TRBJ1-2
clone size: few
V gene: TRBV18
D gene: TRBD1
CDR3 DNA: TGTGCCAGCTCACCCACCGGGACAGGCACTAACTATGGCTACACCTTC
CDR3 protein: CASSPTGTGTNYGYTF

CDR3 length: 13
J gene: TRBJ1-6
clone size: .
V gene: TRBV27
D gene: .
CDR3 DNA: TGTGCCAGCACCGGTACGCCGGGTTCACCCCTCCACTTT
CDR3 protein: CASTGTPGSPLHF

CDR3 length: 12
J gene: TRBJ1-1
clone size: .
V gene: TRBV29-1
D gene: TRBD1
CDR3 DNA: TGCAGCGTCGGACAGGTGAACACTGAAGCTTTCTTT
CDR3 protein: CSVGQVNTEAFF

CDR3 length: 16
J gene: TRBJ2-1
clone size: few
V gene: TRBV6-2/TRBV6-3
D gene: .
CDR3 DNA: TGTGCCAGCAGCCCTGGGCGACGAGGGAGCTTCAATGAGCAGTTCTTC
CDR3 protein: CASSPGRRGSFNEQFF

CDR3 length: 13
J gene: TRBJ1-1
clone size: few
V gene: TRBV3-1/TRBV3-2
D gene: .
CDR3 DNA: TGTGCCAGCAGTCCCCGTATGAACACTGAAGCTTTCTTT
CDR3 protein: CASSPRMNTEAFF

CDR3 length: 16
J gene: TRBJ2-5
clone size: .
V gene: TRBV18
D gene: .
CDR3 DNA: TGTGCCAGCTCACCACTTGGGACTCCAAGGGGAGAGACCCAGTACTTC
CDR3 protein: CASSPLGTPRGETQYF

CDR3 length: 15
J gene: TRBJ2-2
clone size: .
V gene: TRBV5-1
D gene: TRBD1
CDR3 DNA: TGCGCCAGCAGCCAAGACAGGGCGGGCACCGGGGAGCTGTTTTTT
CDR3 protein: CASSQDRAGTGELFF

CDR3 length: 14
J gene: TRBJ2-1
clone size: .
V gene: TRBV15
D gene: .
CDR3 DNA: TGTGCCACCAGCAGAGAGGCAAGGAGAGATGAGCAGTTCTTC
CDR3 protein: CATSREARRDEQFF

CDR3 length: 15
J gene: TRBJ2-7
clone size: .
V gene: TRBV7-9
D gene: TRBD1
CDR3 DNA: TGTGCCAGCAGCCCACTGGGACAGGGCTCGAACGAGCAGTACTTC
CDR3 protein: CASSPLGQGSNEQYF

CDR3 length: 17
J gene: TRBJ2-2
clone size: few
V gene: TRBV11-2
D gene: TRBD1
CDR3 DNA: TGTGCCAGCAGCCTAGGGGCGGGACAGGGGGTTCGCGGGGAGCTGTTTTTT
CDR3 protein: CASSLGAGQGVRGELFF

CDR3 length: 12
J gene: TRBJ2-5
clone size: .
V gene: TRBV6-2/TRBV6-3
D gene: .
CDR3 DNA: TGTGCCAGCAGCTCGACCCCGGGAACCCAGTACTTC
CDR3 protein: CASSSTPGTQYF

CDR3 length: 14
J gene: TRBJ1-1
clone size: .
V gene: TRBV3-1/TRBV3-2
D gene: .
CDR3 DNA: TGTGCCAGCAGCCAGATCCCGGCAGGTGAGGAAGCTTTCTTT
CDR3 protein: CASSQIPAGEEAFF

CDR3 length: 20
J gene: TRBJ2-7
clone size: .
V gene: TRBV19
D gene: TRBD2
CDR3 DNA: TGTGCCAGTAGTATTAAGCCTCAGACTAGCGGGGTAGTCCCCTCCTACGAGCAGTACTTC
CDR3 protein: CASSIKPQTSGVVPSYEQYF

CDR3 length: 15
J gene: TRBJ2-5
clone size: .
V gene: TRBV5-1
D gene: TRBD2
CDR3 DNA: TGCGCCAGCCGCTCTAGCGGGGGAAACCAAGAGACCCAGTACTTC
CDR3 protein: CASRSSGGNQETQYF

CDR3 length: 16
J gene: TRBJ2-2
clone size: .
V gene: TRBV5-4
D gene: TRBD1
CDR3 DNA: TGTGCCAGCAGCTCCTGGACAGGGGCGAGAGCCGGGGAGCTGTTTTTT
CDR3 protein: CASSSWTGARAGELFF

CDR3 length: 13
J gene: TRBJ1-2
clone size: .
V gene: TRBV12-3/TRBV12-4
D gene: .
CDR3 DNA: TGTGCCGTTACCCTACAGGGAAACTATGGCTACACCTTC
CDR3 protein: CAVTLQGNYGYTF

CDR3 length: 12
J gene: TRBJ2-3
clone size: .
V gene: TRBV12-3/TRBV12-4
D gene: .
CDR3 DNA: TGTGCCAGCAGTTTTATTCTAGATACGCAGTATTTT
CDR3 protein: CASSFILDTQYF

CDR3 length: 13
J gene: TRBJ2-5
clone size: .
V gene: TRBV7-7
D gene: .
CDR3 DNA: TGTGCCAGCAGCTCGCGTCCCGGGGAGACCCAGTACTTC
CDR3 protein: CASSSRPGETQYF

CDR3 length: 14
J gene: TRBJ1-2
clone size: .
V gene: TRBV7-8
D gene: TRBD1
CDR3 DNA: TGTGCCAGCAGCGGTATCGCCCAGGGGGCCGGCTACACCTTC
CDR3 protein: CASSGIAQGAGYTF

CDR3 length: 16
J gene: TRBJ1-3
clone size: .
V gene: TRBV7-2
D gene: TRBD1
CDR3 DNA: TGTGCCAGCAGCTTAGGTCGGACAGGGACGGGAAACACCATATATTTT
CDR3 protein: CASSLGRTGTGNTIYF

CDR3 length: 13
J gene: TRBJ1-1
clone size: .
V gene: TRBV19
D gene: .
CDR3 DNA: TGTGCCAGTTCACCAGCCGGGATCCCCCTCGGGTCATTT
CDR3 protein: CASSPAGIPLGSF

CDR3 length: 14
J gene: TRBJ1-2
clone size: .
V gene: TRBV3-1/TRBV3-2
D gene: .
CDR3 DNA: TGTGCCAGCAGCCAAGGGTCTACAGGGAATGGCTACACCTTC
CDR3 protein: CASSQGSTGNGYTF

CDR3 length: 15
J gene: TRBJ2-2
clone size: .
V gene: TRBV10-3
D gene: TRBD1
CDR3 DNA: TGTGCCATCAGCCGGGACAGTTCGAACACCGGGGAGCTGTTTTTT
CDR3 protein: CAISRDSSNTGELFF

CDR3 length: 13
J gene: TRBJ1-5
clone size: few
V gene: TRBV25-1
D gene: TRBD1
CDR3 DNA: TGTGCCAGCGGGGACAGGGGGCACCAGCCCCAGCATTTT
CDR3 protein: CASGDRGHQPQHF

CDR3 length: 13
J gene: TRBJ1-2
clone size: .
V gene: TRBV9
D gene: .
CDR3 DNA: TGTGCCAGCAGCGTTGACGGGTTGTGGGGCTACACCTTC
CDR3 protein: CASSVDGLWGYTF

CDR3 length: 18
J gene: TRBJ2-3
clone size: .
V gene: TRBV19
D gene: TRBD2
CDR3 DNA: TGTGCCAGTAGTCTCGGGACTAGCGGGGGGCCTAGCACAGATACGCAGTATTTT
CDR3 protein: CASSLGTSGGPSTDTQYF

CDR3 length: 16
J gene: TRBJ1-2
clone size: .
V gene: TRBV6-2/TRBV6-3
D gene: TRBD1
CDR3 DNA: TGTGCCAGCAGTAACTCGGGCTACAGGGGGAACTATGGCTACACCTTC
CDR3 protein: CASSNSGYRGNYGYTF